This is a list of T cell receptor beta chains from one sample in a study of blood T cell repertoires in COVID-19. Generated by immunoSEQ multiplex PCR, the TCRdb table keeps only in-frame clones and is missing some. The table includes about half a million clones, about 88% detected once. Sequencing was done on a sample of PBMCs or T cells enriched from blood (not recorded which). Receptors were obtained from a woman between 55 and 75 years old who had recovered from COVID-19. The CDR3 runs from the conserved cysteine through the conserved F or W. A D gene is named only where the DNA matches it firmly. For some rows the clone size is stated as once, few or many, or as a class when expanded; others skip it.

cdr3_nt: TGCGCCAGCAGCATAACGGACACTGAAGCTTTCTTT
cdr3_aa: CASSITDTEAFF
d_call: -
j_call: TRBJ1-1
clone_size: -
v_call: TRBV5-1

cdr3_nt: TGTGCCAGCAGCGTAGTCGGGTACATGAACACTGAAGCTTTCTTT
cdr3_aa: CASSVVGYMNTEAFF
d_call: -
j_call: TRBJ1-1
clone_size: -
v_call: TRBV9

cdr3_nt: TGTGCCAGCAGCCAAGGTGGTGGGGCTAGAGCTTTCTTT
cdr3_aa: CASSQGGGARAFF
d_call: -
j_call: TRBJ1-1
clone_size: -
v_call: TRBV14

cdr3_nt: TGCGCCAGCAGCCCCAACCCGACAGGGGGCTACACCGGGGAGCTGTTTTTT
cdr3_aa: CASSPNPTGGYTGELFF
d_call: TRBD1
j_call: TRBJ2-2
clone_size: once
v_call: TRBV4-1

cdr3_nt: TGCGCCAGCAGCCCGGCAGGGGGGCGGGTTCCGTTCTTC
cdr3_aa: CASSPAGGRVPFF
d_call: -
j_call: TRBJ2-1
clone_size: -
v_call: TRBV5-1

cdr3_nt: TGTGCCAGCAGCTTAGCTGACAGGGGCTACGAGCAGTACTTC
cdr3_aa: CASSLADRGYEQYF
d_call: TRBD1
j_call: TRBJ2-7
clone_size: -
v_call: TRBV11-3

cdr3_nt: TGTGCCAGCAGCTTGAGGCAGGGCTCTAACTATGGCTACACCTTC
cdr3_aa: CASSLRQGSNYGYTF
d_call: -
j_call: TRBJ1-2
clone_size: -
v_call: TRBV5-4

cdr3_nt: TGCAGCGTTGGGGGGACAGGGCCTTCACCCCTCCACTTT
cdr3_aa: CSVGGTGPSPLHF
d_call: TRBD1
j_call: TRBJ1-6
clone_size: -
v_call: TRBV29-1

cdr3_nt: TGTGCCAGCTCACCCTATTCCTCGGACTTAGGGAGCACTGAAGCTTTCTTT
cdr3_aa: CASSPYSSDLGSTEAFF
d_call: -
j_call: TRBJ1-1
clone_size: -
v_call: TRBV18

cdr3_nt: TGTGCCAGCAGCTACACAGGGTCCGAGGGAAACACCATATATTTT
cdr3_aa: CASSYTGSEGNTIYF
d_call: -
j_call: TRBJ1-3
clone_size: -
v_call: TRBV2